Shown below are 6 T cell receptor beta chains from a single sample sequenced in a study of T cell responses to AZD1222 COVID-19 vaccine. The data were produced by immunoSEQ multiplex PCR, yet TCRdb's version contains in-frame clones alone and is incomplete. The profile shows approximately 75,000 clones, 85% to 90% of them singletons. Specimen: peripheral blood, collected 28 days after the second AZD1222 dose. Receptors were obtained from an adult who received the AZD1222 COVID-19 vaccine.

This chain uses TRBV18 with TRBJ1-5; D perhaps matches TRBD1 (6 bases). The ends were cut back, 1 base at V and 2 bases at J, with 9 bases in the middle. The CDR3 totals 15 residues. Germline loops: CDR1 KGHSH, CDR2 LQKENI. CDR3 in amino acids: CASSPQGVGNQPQHF. The CDR3 DNA reads TGTGCCAGCTCACCACAGGGGGTCGGCAATCAGCCCCAGCATTTT.

The rearrangement uses TRBV12-3 or TRBV12-4 and TRBJ1-5; D is unresolved. The CDR3 consists of 13 residues. With 0 bases removed from V and 4 bases from J, the gap between germline ends came to 4 bases. The CDR3: CASSLARNQPQHF. Written as DNA, the CDR3 is TGTGCCAGCAGTTTAGCGCGAAATCAGCCCCAGCATTTT.

The chain recombines TRBV28 with TRBJ2-2; 8 positions match TRBD1. J was trimmed by 1 base and V by 8 bases; bases with no gene match: 9. The CDR3 sequence is 16 residues long. Germline values: CDR1 MDHEN, CDR2 SYDVKM. The CDR3 DNA sequence: TGTGCCAGCTGGCCAGGGGACAGGAAGAACACCGGGGAGCTGTTTTTT. It translates to CASWPGDRKNTGELFF.

The chain is built from TRBV28 and TRBJ1-4; D unresolved. Deletions cut 7 bases from V and 4 bases from J, with 7 bases between. CDR3 length equals 12 residues. In germline, CDR1 is MDHEN, CDR2 SYDVKM. The DNA of the CDR3 is TGTGCCAGCATGCGGGTTAATGAAAAACTGTTTTTT. Translating gives CASMRVNEKLFF.

The chain recombines TRBV5-1 with TRBJ1-2, with D perhaps matching TRBD1 (5 bases). The CDR3 is 15 residues long. Trimming pared 1 base from V and 4 bases from J, leaving 14 bases between. The germline CDR1 and CDR2 sequences are SGHRS and YFSETQ. The CDR3 protein is CASSLTGTDFYGYTF. For the CDR3, the DNA is TGCGCCAGCAGCTTGACCGGGACGGACTTCTATGGCTACACCTTC.

The chain recombines TRBV5-4 with TRBJ2-1; D remains ambiguous. Germline-derived CDR1 and CDR2 are SGHNT and YYREEE (reference sequence). V was trimmed by 4 bases and J by 7 bases, leaving 9 bases between them. The CDR3 is 12 amino acids. The CDR3 DNA reads TGTGCCAGCAGCCGTGGAGATAATGAGCAGTTCTTC. This encodes CASSRGDNEQFF.